A selection of T cell receptor beta chains follows, all from one sample in a study of T-cell reconstitution after alpha-beta-depleted transplantation in children. Each CDR3 protein gets one entry after TCRdb re-called the PCR reads with MiXCR. The table has around 680,000 distinct CDR3 sequences, 16% seen once. The sample in question was PBMCs from the stem cell graft donor, obtained from the stem cell graft. These receptors were collected from a human donor who donated a stem cell graft to a child with acute myeloid leukemia. The CDR3 runs from the conserved cysteine through the conserved F or W. Each record gives: CDR3 length, V gene, clone size, CDR3 protein. Some rows have no size entry. The others give once, few or many, or a class for an expanded clone.

len: 14; v_gene: TRBV5-1; abundance: many; CDR3aa: CASSLAGRDNEQFF
len: 11; v_gene: TRBV29-1; abundance: many; CDR3aa: CSGLLGGEQFF
len: 14; v_gene: TRBV4-1; abundance: few; CDR3aa: CASSQEGVAQPQHF
len: 13; v_gene: TRBV7-2; abundance: NA; CDR3aa: CASSADRHYEQYF
len: 13; v_gene: TRBV5-1; abundance: few; CDR3aa: CASSLVPALEQYF
len: 17; v_gene: TRBV7-2; abundance: many; CDR3aa: CASSSQGTGGINYGYTF
len: 15; v_gene: TRBV7-2; abundance: many; CDR3aa: CASSLRDTTNYGYTF
len: 16; v_gene: TRBV20-1; abundance: few; CDR3aa: CSAPGRAGGTYNEQFF
len: 12; v_gene: TRBV29-1; abundance: many; CDR3aa: CSVRQGDQPQHF
len: 16; v_gene: TRBV12-3/TRBV12-4; abundance: NA; CDR3aa: CASRPRTSGSYNEQFF
len: 14; v_gene: TRBV20-1; abundance: many; CDR3aa: CSARSGTAHQPQHF
len: 16; v_gene: TRBV29-1; abundance: few; CDR3aa: CSVEDTVGDSSYEQYF
len: 17; v_gene: TRBV13; abundance: many; CDR3aa: CASSRPSRGGEYNEQFF
len: 13; v_gene: TRBV20-1; abundance: many; CDR3aa: CSAPRQDQETQYF
len: 11; v_gene: TRBV30; abundance: few; CDR3aa: CAWGSTYEQYF
len: 17; v_gene: TRBV24-1; abundance: NA; CDR3aa: CATSDRDRLSSTDTQYF
len: 18; v_gene: TRBV27; abundance: NA; CDR3aa: CASSKSRGTSPSTGELFF
len: 15; v_gene: TRBV27; abundance: few; CDR3aa: CASTLGRFSTDTQYF
len: 13; v_gene: TRBV20-1; abundance: many; CDR3aa: CSAPRGLDTEAFF
len: 15; v_gene: TRBV15; abundance: few; CDR3aa: CATSRERQGLRELFF
len: 14; v_gene: TRBV4-1; abundance: few; CDR3aa: CASSLLRTAETQYF
len: 17; v_gene: TRBV20-1; abundance: many; CDR3aa: CSARRQGAGSYNSPLHF
len: 14; v_gene: TRBV20-1; abundance: many; CDR3aa: CSARRGGANNEQFF
len: 14; v_gene: TRBV12-3/TRBV12-4; abundance: many; CDR3aa: CASRTGDGNQPQHF
len: 17; v_gene: TRBV9; abundance: NA; CDR3aa: CASSAGTGGELGQPQHF
len: 16; v_gene: TRBV7-3; abundance: many; CDR3aa: CASSPHKAGAWETQYF
len: 13; v_gene: TRBV28; abundance: few; CDR3aa: CASSFKVGETQYF
len: 12; v_gene: TRBV7-9; abundance: NA; CDR3aa: CASSFSGWGYTF
len: 15; v_gene: TRBV5-1; abundance: few; CDR3aa: CASSLAGVRGYEQYF
len: 13; v_gene: TRBV20-1; abundance: many; CDR3aa: CSVTKGQVDEQFF
len: 14; v_gene: TRBV20-1; abundance: many; CDR3aa: CSATDRAGHGELFF
len: 14; v_gene: TRBV7-2; abundance: many; CDR3aa: CASSSQPRFYGYTF
len: 17; v_gene: TRBV7-9; abundance: few; CDR3aa: CASSLVQGGVGNSPLHF
len: 17; v_gene: TRBV12-3/TRBV12-4; abundance: few; CDR3aa: CASSLALERGFQETQYF
len: 16; v_gene: TRBV20-1; abundance: many; CDR3aa: CSAREFPGGRNTEAFF
len: 14; v_gene: TRBV7-8; abundance: many; CDR3aa: CASSFNPYNSPLHF